This T cell receptor (beta chain) was observed in a study of regulatory T cells in long-lasting Graves disease. This clonotype has only a few counts. Library construction for TCR beta used iRepertoire HTBI primers and Arm-PCR of CDR3 regions. One entry per CDR3 protein, called by TCRdb with MiXCR from the multiplex PCR reads. The sample has over 400,000 distinct CDR3 sequences; about 15% are singletons. The CDR3 is 15 residues long. V was pared by 0 bases and J by 1 base, with 10 bases between. Germline V lookup: CDR1 KGHSH, CDR2 LQKENI. Time point described: newly diagnosed GD, antithyroid drugs for less than 3 months. The TCR library was made from RNA that had been extracted from PBMCs in TRIzol. This sample also appeared in a second study, on T cells in Graves' hyperthyroidism and ophthalmopathy. From that paper: Diagnostic assessment was based on clinical symptoms, serum thyroxine and TRAb, thyroid ultrasound and orbital computed tomography. Progression to ophthalmopathy was predicted a median of about six months early.

The specimen was peripheral blood mononuclear cells (PBMCs), collected at new diagnosis, from a patient treated with antithyroid drugs. This rearrangement joins TRBV18 to TRBJ2-7; no definite D call. This TCR came from a woman aged 50 to 65 with Graves disease. The CDR3 DNA reads TGTGCCAGCTCACCACCGGGCCCGGGTTCCTACGAGCAGTACTTC. Translated, it gives CASSPPGPGSYEQYF.